This TCR beta chain stems from a study of patients and donors after allogeneic stem cell transplantation. TCRdb reprocessed the RT-PCR reads with MiXCR, giving one entry per CDR3 protein. The sample comprises 900,000 to 1,000,000 distinct CDR3 sequences, roughly 18% of which are singletons, and 5.5% to 6.5% rests with the top ten. In this sample, this clonotype turned up a few times. Germline loops: CDR1 SGHDN, CDR2 FVKESK. This CDR3 has 15 residues. The ends lost 7 bases at V and 1 base at J; junction bases unmatched: 7. This clonotype originated in a human donor who was either an allogeneic HSCT recipient or a stem cell or donor lymphocyte infusion donor (not recorded which). It is not recorded whose cells these are; they may come from a transplant donor. The rearrangement uses TRBV14 and TRBJ2-7, with 10 bases identical to TRBD1. Sequencing used blood, either unsorted or a sorted T cell fraction (not recorded which). CDR3 nucleotide sequence: TGTGCCAGCACTGCCGGACAGGGGGTATCCTACGAGCAGTACTTC. It codes for CASTAGQGVSYEQYF.